Presented here are 22 T cell receptor beta chains from one specimen sequenced in a study of cytomegalovirus exposure and HLA in healthy donors. Researchers ran the PCR with 60 Vbeta and 13 Jbeta primers. Some clones are missing from TCRdb's copy, which holds only in-frame ones; the method was immunoSEQ multiplex PCR. This sample's table has 80,000 or so clones. Sequenced sample: PBMCs. These receptors were taken from a woman between 25 and 40 years old in good health and CMV-seronegative.

The genes are TRBV5-6 and TRBJ2-7; D possibly corresponds to TRBD1 (6 bases). The CDR3 consists of 14 residues. Trimming took off 0 bases at V and 3 bases at J, with 10 bases between the two ends. CDR1 and CDR2 from the germline V gene are SGHDT and YYEEEE. In DNA form, the CDR3 reads TGTGCCAGCAGCTTGGGGGGACATCTCTACGAGCAGTACTTC. It is translated as CASSLGGHLYEQYF.

The chain links TRBV9 to TRBJ2-7; 8 bases agree with TRBD2. The J segment lost 7 bases and the V segment lost 0 bases, leaving 6 bases of the junction unmatched. Germline loops: CDR1 SGDLS, CDR2 YYNGEE. This CDR3 contains 14 residues. This CDR3 reads CASSVGGLAGEQYF. In nucleotides, the CDR3 is TGTGCCAGCAGCGTAGGAGGGCTAGCGGGTGAGCAGTACTTC.

This rearrangement joins TRBV27 to TRBJ2-1, with 14 bases identical to TRBD2. The CDR3 contains 15 residues. CDR1 is MNHEY, CDR2 SMNVEV, per germline (reference sequence). V lost 3 bases to trimming and J lost 7 bases; unmatched junction nucleotides: 2. CDR3 nucleotides: TGTGCCAGCAGTTTGACTAGCGGGGGGGCAAATGAGCAGTTCTTC. It is translated as CASSLTSGGANEQFF.

The chain has TRBV9 and TRBJ1-3; D is unresolved. Germline V gene data show CDR1 as SGDLS and CDR2 as YYNGEE. This CDR3 region has 17 residues. V was cut by 0 bases and J by 0 bases, with 13 bases left in between. Here the CDR3 DNA reads TGTGCCAGCAGCGTAGGGGTAGGGAGCCTCTCTGGAAACACCATATATTTT. Translating it yields CASSVGVGSLSGNTIYF.

This sequence joins TRBV27 and TRBJ1-6, with TRBD1 matching 8 bases. The junction had 15 bases not matched to a gene; V was cut back by 6 bases and J by 2 bases. The CDR3 consists of 19 residues. Germline CDR1 reads MNHEY; CDR2 reads SMNVEV (reference sequence). CDR3 sequence reads: CASRVSPQQGVPYNSPLHF. The CDR3 nucleotides read TGTGCCAGCAGGGTTAGTCCCCAACAGGGGGTCCCCTATAATTCACCCCTCCACTTT.

This chain links TRBV6-5 with TRBJ2-1; D is possibly TRBD1 (6 bases). The V end was cut by 10 bases, the J end by 5 bases, with 18 bases between. Looked up from germline, CDR1 is MNHEY and CDR2 is SVGAGI. CDR3 length equals 14 residues. The CDR3 DNA follows: TGTGCCACCGGCCGGGACAATACGAACAATGAGCAGTTCTTC. Its translation: CATGRDNTNNEQFF.

The genes are TRBV30 and TRBJ1-1; D is ambiguous. Germline lookup yields CDR1 GTSNPN and CDR2 SVGIG (reference sequence). Trimming stripped 3 bases from V and 4 bases from J, with 15 bases between. This CDR3 contains 14 residues. The CDR3 loop reads CAWRYSGGSTEAFF. The CDR3, as DNA: TGTGCCTGGAGGTACAGTGGAGGGAGCACTGAAGCTTTCTTT.

With regard to this clone: Compared with germline, one end of the junction differs, possibly owing to a read error. The rearrangement links TRBV4-1 to TRBJ2-3; 7 bases align to TRBD2. CDR3 length: 12 residues. Germline CDR1 MGHRA, CDR2 YSYEKL. CDR3 DNA sequence: TGCGCCAGCAGACAAGCGGGGGATACGCAGTATTTT. This gives the protein CASRQAGDTQYF.

The chain recombines TRBV4-1 with TRBJ2-2; the match to TRBD2 covers 7 bases. The CDR3 totals 17 residues. V lost 3 bases, J lost 2 bases, and 9 bases stayed unmatched. Germline CDR1 and CDR2: MGHRA and YSYEKL. The CDR3 bases are TGCGCCAGCAGCCATTCCATAGCGGGTGTAAACACCGGGGAGCTGTTTTTT. It codes for CASSHSIAGVNTGELFF.

CDR3: CASSSGTLGRETQYF. The CDR3 DNA follows: TGTGCCAGCAGCTCTGGGACATTGGGCCGAGAGACCCAGTACTTC. This chain links TRBV11-2 with TRBJ2-5; D may be TRBD1 (6 bases). This CDR3 spans 15 amino acids. Germline lookup yields CDR1 SGHAT and CDR2 FQNNGV. Trimming pared 4 bases from V and 4 bases from J, leaving 16 bases between.

The CDR3: CASRPRTSSNQPQHF. The CDR3 region has the DNA TGTGCCAGCAGACCCAGGACTTCTAGCAATCAGCCCCAGCATTTT. The chain is built from TRBV28 and TRBJ1-5, with D unclear. With 6 bases removed from V and 0 bases from J, the gap between germline ends came to 12 bases. Germline CDR1 and CDR2: MDHEN and SYDVKM. This CDR3 region has 15 residues.

The genes are TRBV7-8 and TRBJ2-7; 9 positions match TRBD1. Germline V gene lookup returns CDR1 SGHVS and CDR2 FQNEAQ. V lost 6 bases, J lost 5 bases, and 8 bases stayed unmatched. The CDR3 loop spans 14 amino acids. CDR3 amino acids: CASRAKRTGDEQYF. The CDR3 DNA reads as TGTGCCAGCAGGGCTAAACGGACAGGGGACGAGCAGTACTTC.

This chain uses TRBV29-1 with TRBJ2-7, with D possibly TRBD2 on 6 matching bases. Germline loops: CDR1 SQVTM, CDR2 ANQGSEA. The CDR3 runs 14 residues. V lost 4 bases and J lost 6, with 19 bases in between. CDR3 bases: TGCAGCGTTGGAACCGGGACTTGGGCTGCCGAGCAGTACTTC. Protein sequence: CSVGTGTWAAEQYF.

The chain couples TRBV29-1 to TRBJ1-2; 7 bases fit TRBD1. The germline V gene has CDR1 SQVTM and CDR2 ANQGSEA. With 0 bases clipped from V and 6 bases from J, the junction kept 4 bases outside the gene matches. There are 13 residues in the CDR3. This CDR3 is CSVEDRDRDGYTF. The DNA of the CDR3 is TGCAGCGTTGAAGACCGGGACAGAGATGGCTACACCTTC.

The chain is built from TRBV18 and TRBJ1-1, with a possible D match to TRBD1 (5 bases). Germline assignment: CDR1 KGHSH and CDR2 LQKENI. The CDR3 spans 13 residues. V lost 4 bases and J lost 6, with 12 bases in between. The CDR3 DNA sequence: TGTGCCAGCTCACGAGGGACGGGGGCTGAAGCTTTCTTT. The encoded protein is CASSRGTGAEAFF.

The chain employs TRBV7-8 and TRBJ1-2, with 8 nucleotides matching TRBD1. CDR3 length: 16 residues. Germline V gene sequence: CDR1 SGHVS, CDR2 FQNEAQ. The V gene end was trimmed by 5 bases and the J gene end by 2 bases; junction bases not matched to a gene: 10. The DNA for the CDR3 is TGTGCCAGCAGCCGGGGGACAGGTGATTGGAACTATGGCTACACCTTC. Its translation is CASSRGTGDWNYGYTF.

The genes are TRBV29-1 and TRBJ2-1; 9 positions match TRBD1. Germline values: CDR1 SQVTM, CDR2 ANQGSEA. V lost 4 bases to trimming and J lost 4 bases; unmatched junction nucleotides: 2. CDR3 length equals 13 residues. DNA of the CDR3: TGCAGCGTTGGACAGGGGGGTTACAATGAGCAGTTCTTC. As protein: CSVGQGGYNEQFF.

This chain connects TRBV14 to TRBJ2-3, with TRBD2 matching over 8 bases. With V trimmed by 4 bases and J by 4 bases, 10 bases remained unmatched. CDR3 length: 16 amino acids. Germline assignment: CDR1 SGHDN and CDR2 FVKESK. In DNA, the CDR3 is TGTGCCAGCAGCCTTGCCGGGACTAGATCCCCAGATACGCAGTATTTT. Translated, it gives CASSLAGTRSPDTQYF.

The chain links TRBV7-9 to TRBJ2-5; D is ambiguous. The length of the CDR3 is 12 residues. V lost 5 bases and J lost 2, with 6 bases in between. CDR1 SEHNR and CDR2 FQNEAQ come from the germline V gene (reference sequence). The CDR3 spells CASSGIQETQYF. The CDR3 DNA reads TGTGCCAGCAGCGGCATTCAAGAGACCCAGTACTTC. Together with reference TRBV7-9 and TRBJ2-5, the CDR3 gives the full variable domain: DTGVSQNPRHKITKRGQNVTFRCDPISEHNRLYWYRQTLGQGPEFLTYFQNEAQLEKSRLLSDRFSAERPKGSFSTLEIQRTEQGDSAMYLCASSGIQETQYFGPGTRLLVL.

The chain combines TRBV5-6 with TRBJ2-1, with TRBD1 matching 7 bases. The V and J ends lost 1 base and 7 bases, in that order; junction bases with no gene match: 5. This CDR3 region has 14 residues. Germline lookup yields CDR1 SGHDT and CDR2 YYEEEE. DNA of the CDR3: TGTGCCAGCAGCTTGCGACAGGGCAGGAATGAGCAGTTCTTC. Amino acid sequence: CASSLRQGRNEQFF. Combining the CDR3 with reference TRBV5-6 and TRBJ2-1 gives the whole variable domain DAGVTQSPTHLIKTRGQQVTLRCSPKSGHDTVSWYQQALGQGPQFIFQYYEEEERQRGNFPDRFSGHQFPNYSSELNVNALLLGDSALYLCASSLRQGRNEQFFGPGTRLTVL.

The rearrangement joins TRBV7-9 to TRBJ1-1; 7 nucleotides align to TRBD1. CDR3 length: 15 amino acids. Germline trimming cut 5 bases from V and 4 bases from J; bases unmatched to any gene: 10. Per germline, CDR1 SEHNR and CDR2 FQNEAQ (reference sequence). The DNA of the CDR3 is TGTGCCAGCAGCCCCGAGGGGGCAGGGGTCACTGAAGCTTTCTTT. Translating gives CASSPEGAGVTEAFF.

As concerns this clone: The missing conserved phenylalanine or tryptophan at the end of this CDR3 makes a read error likely. The chain employs TRBV10-3 and TRBJ2-2; D is unresolved. V was shortened by 0 bases and J by 5 bases, with 10 bases between the two germline ends. The CDR3 spans 15 residues. The germline gives CDR1 ENHRY, CDR2 SYGVKD. CDR3 residues: CAISESGPATGELFS. CDR3 nucleotides: TGTGCCATCAGTGAGTCTGGCCCTGCGACCGGGGAGCTGTTTTCT.